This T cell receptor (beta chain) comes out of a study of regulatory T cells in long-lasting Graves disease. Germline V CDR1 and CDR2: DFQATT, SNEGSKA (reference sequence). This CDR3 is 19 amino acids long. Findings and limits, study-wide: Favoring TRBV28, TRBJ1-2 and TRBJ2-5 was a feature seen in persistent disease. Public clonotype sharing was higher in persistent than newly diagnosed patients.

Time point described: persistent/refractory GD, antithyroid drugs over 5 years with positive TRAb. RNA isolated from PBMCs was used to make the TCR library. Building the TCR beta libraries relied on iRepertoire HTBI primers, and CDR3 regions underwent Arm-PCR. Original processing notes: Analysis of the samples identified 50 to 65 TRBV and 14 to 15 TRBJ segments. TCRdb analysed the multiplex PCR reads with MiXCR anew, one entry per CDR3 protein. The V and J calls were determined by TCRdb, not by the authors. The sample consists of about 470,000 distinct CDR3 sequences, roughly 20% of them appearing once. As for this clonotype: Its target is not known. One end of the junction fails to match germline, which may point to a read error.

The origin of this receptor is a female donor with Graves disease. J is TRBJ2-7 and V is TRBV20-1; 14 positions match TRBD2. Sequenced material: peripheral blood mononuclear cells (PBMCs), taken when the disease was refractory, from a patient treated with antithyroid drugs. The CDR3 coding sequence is TGCAGTGCTAGAGGTTTCACCGGGACTAGCGGGAGTTTTGGCTACGGGCAGTACTTC. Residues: CSARGFTGTSGSFGYGQYF.